Following are 10 T cell receptor beta chains from one sample sequenced in a study of blood T cell repertoires in COVID-19. Profiled with immunoSEQ multiplex PCR; TCRdb holds only in-frame clones, not every one. The sample includes about 140,000 clones, around 87% of them seen just once. The specimen was peripheral blood. The receptors come from a human donor in a cohort sampled during active COVID-19.

The chain has TRBV25-1 and TRBJ2-1; the match to TRBD1 covers 8 bases. This CDR3 region has 15 residues. Germline V gene sequence: CDR1 MGHDK, CDR2 SYGVNS. The V and J ends lost 8 bases and 5 bases, in that order; junction bases with no gene match: 11. The CDR3 DNA reads as TGTGCCAGCTCTCTCCGGGACAGGAACAACAATGAGCAGTTCTTC. Protein sequence: CASSLRDRNNNEQFF.

This chain uses TRBV2 with TRBJ1-1; TRBD1 matches at 8 bases. This CDR3 is built from 13 residues. V shed 8 bases and J 7 bases; nucleotides not matched to a gene: 9. Germline V gene lookup returns CDR1 SNHLY and CDR2 FYNNEI. For the CDR3, the DNA is TGTGCCAGCGGGAGACAGGGGAGGGGTGAAGCTTTCTTT. It specifies CASGRQGRGEAFF. Together with reference TRBV2 and TRBJ1-1, the CDR3 gives the full variable domain: EPEVTQTPSHQVTQMGQEVILRCVPISNHLYFYWYRQILGQKVEFLVSFYNNEISEKSEIFDDQFSVERPDGSNFTLKIRSTKLEDSAMYFCASGRQGRGEAFFGQGTRLTVV.

The chain employs TRBV7-3 and TRBJ2-7; tentatively, D is TRBD2 (6 bases). The V gene's germline CDR1 is SGHTA and CDR2 FQGTGA. V gave up 9 bases and J gave up 0 bases, with 15 bases separating them. The CDR3 spans 14 residues. The CDR3 coding sequence is TGTGCCAGGGGTACCCTGGGGGGCTCCTACGAGCAGTACTTC. Residues: CARGTLGGSYEQYF.

This chain connects TRBV5-1 to TRBJ2-7; D possibly corresponds to TRBD1 (5 bases). Germline V lookup: CDR1 SGHRS, CDR2 YFSETQ. V was trimmed by 0 bases and J by 2 bases, leaving 12 bases between them. The length of the CDR3 is 15 residues. In DNA, the CDR3 is TGCGCCAGCAGCTTGGGGTCAGGGTATACCTACGAGCAGTACTTC. It encodes CASSLGSGYTYEQYF.

The chain couples TRBV7-8 to TRBJ2-5; D perhaps matches TRBD2 (7 bases). Trimming removed 5 bases from V and 5 bases from J, with 15 bases in between. Per germline, CDR1 SGHVS and CDR2 FQNEAQ. The CDR3 covers 14 residues. This chain's CDR3 is CASSPRGPGETQYF. The CDR3 nucleotides read TGTGCCAGCAGCCCGCGGGGGCCCGGGGAGACCCAGTACTTC.

The gene calls are TRBV18 and TRBJ2-7, with a tentative D call TRBD1 (5 bases). V dropped 3 bases and J dropped 3 bases, with 6 bases sitting between them. Per germline, CDR1 KGHSH and CDR2 LQKENI. This CDR3 comprises 12 residues. CDR3 in amino acids: CASSPDSYEQYF. The CDR3 coding sequence is TGTGCCAGCTCACCCGACAGCTACGAGCAGTACTTC.

The chain is built from TRBV19 and TRBJ2-3; 9 positions agree with TRBD2. CDR3 length: 19 residues. Germline V gene lookup returns CDR1 LNHDA and CDR2 SQIVND (reference sequence). V trimming: 4 bases; J trimming: 0 bases; junction bases outside the gene matches: 14. Here the CDR3 DNA reads TGTGCCAGTAGTAAACCAACGGCGGGAGGGGGCCCTAGCACAGATACGCAGTATTTT. It translates to CASSKPTAGGGPSTDTQYF.

This sequence joins TRBV4-1 and TRBJ2-3; TRBD2 matches 13 bases. CDR3 size: 13 residues. The V segment lost 1 base and the J segment 11 bases; nucleotides outside the gene matches: 0. Germline lookup yields CDR1 MGHRA and CDR2 YSYEKL. In DNA form, the CDR3 reads TGCGCCAGCAGCCAAGGGACTAGCGGGGGGCAGTATTTT. The encoded protein is CASSQGTSGGQYF.

The chain uses TRBV7-2 and TRBJ2-7, with TRBD1 identical over 7 bases. The CDR3 loop spans 13 amino acids. Unmatched junction bases numbered 6, after V lost 1 base and J lost 9 bases. Germline V gives CDR1 SGHTA, CDR2 FQGNSA. CDR3 sequence: CASSLGDSRTQYF. The CDR3 region has the DNA TGTGCCAGCAGCTTAGGGGACAGCCGGACGCAGTACTTC.

The table lists this clone with a count of one. The genes are TRBV5-1 and TRBJ2-3; 12 nucleotides align to TRBD1. The CDR3 has 14 residues. From germline, CDR1 is SGHRS and CDR2 YFSETQ. The ends lost 7 bases at V and 3 bases at J; junction bases unmatched: 3. This chain's CDR3 is CASGTGGETDTQYF. The CDR3 region has the DNA TGCGCCAGCGGGACAGGGGGCGAAACAGATACGCAGTATTTT. Combining the CDR3 with reference TRBV5-1 and TRBJ2-3 gives the whole variable domain KAGVTQTPRYLIKTRGQQVTLSCSPISGHRSVSWYQQTPGQGLQFLFEYFSETQRNKGNFPGRFSGRQFSNSRSEMNVSTLELGDSALYLCASGTGGETDTQYFGPGTRLTVL.